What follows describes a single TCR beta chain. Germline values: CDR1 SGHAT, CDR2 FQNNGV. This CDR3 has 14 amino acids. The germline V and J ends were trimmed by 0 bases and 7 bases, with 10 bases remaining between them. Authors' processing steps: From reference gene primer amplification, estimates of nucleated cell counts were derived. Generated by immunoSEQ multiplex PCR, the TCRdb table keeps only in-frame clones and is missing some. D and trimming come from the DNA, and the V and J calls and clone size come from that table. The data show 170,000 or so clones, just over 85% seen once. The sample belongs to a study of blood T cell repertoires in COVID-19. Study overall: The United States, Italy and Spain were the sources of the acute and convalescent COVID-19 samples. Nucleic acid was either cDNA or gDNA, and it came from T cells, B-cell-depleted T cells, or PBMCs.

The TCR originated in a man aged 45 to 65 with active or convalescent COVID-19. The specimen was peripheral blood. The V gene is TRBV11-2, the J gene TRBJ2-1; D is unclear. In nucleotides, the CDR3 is TGTGCCAGCAGCTTAGACAGATTATCAAATGAGCAGTTCTTC. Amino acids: CASSLDRLSNEQFF.